This T cell receptor beta chain was recovered during a study of T cells in localized non-small cell lung cancer. With regard to this clone: Its cognate antigen is unknown.

The CDR3 contains 16 residues. V was cut by 2 bases and J by 8 bases, with 16 bases left in between. CDR1 and CDR2 from the germline V gene are MNHEY and SVGAGI. Points from the study as a whole: Elevated circulating T cell density in blood was associated with longer overall survival. Adjacent lung had a median around 60 of the 100 largest tumor clones.

Clones were sequenced by immunoSEQ multiplex PCR, and TCRdb holds only the in-frame ones, with some missing. The sample contains approximately 88,000 clones, approximately 90% of which appear only once. Sequencing was performed on PBMCs, taken before any cancer treatment. The sequence derives from a woman aged 35-75 years with stage II squamous cell lung carcinoma. This chain links TRBV6-5 with TRBJ1-6; no definite D call. CDR3 region: CASSYGPQRDHSPLHF. CDR3 DNA sequence: TGTGCCAGCAGTTACGGTCCGCAGCGAGATCATTCACCCCTCCACTTT.